The 8 T cell receptor beta chains below were found in one sample sequenced in a study of cytomegalovirus exposure and HLA in healthy donors. The study ran its PCR with 60 Vbeta and 13 Jbeta primers. Assay: immunoSEQ multiplex PCR; the TCRdb copy retains only in-frame clones and omits some. The sample consists of about 200,000 clones, roughly four fifths of them appearing once. The specimen sequenced was PBMCs. The receptors stem from a man younger than 40 in good health and CMV-seronegative.

This clone was picked up a small number of times. The chain joins TRBV28 to TRBJ2-1; possibly TRBD2 for D (6 bases). V was clipped by 5 bases and J by 15 bases, with 17 bases between them. Germline CDR1 and CDR2: MDHEN and SYDVKM. The CDR3 spans 12 residues. In DNA, the CDR3 is TGTGCCAGCAGTGCGGGACTCCGGGAGAGGTTCTTC. The encoded protein is CASSAGLRERFF.

The J gene is TRBJ1-2, the V gene TRBV6-1; 7 positions match TRBD1. CDR1 is MNHNS and CDR2 is SASEGT in the germline V gene. The CDR3 is made up of 13 amino acids. V shed 6 bases, J shed 10 bases, and the junction held 11 bases outside the gene matches. The CDR3 sequence: CASSLDRVRDYTF. CDR3 in DNA: TGTGCCAGCAGCCTAGACAGGGTTAGGGACTACACCTTC.

V and J are TRBV11-3 and TRBJ2-5; 12 bases fit TRBD1. CDR1 and CDR2 (germline): SGHNT, YENEEA. V lost 2 bases, J lost 4 bases, and 5 bases stayed unmatched. CDR3 size: 16 residues. As DNA, the CDR3 is TGTGCCAGCAGCTTAAGCGGGACAGGGGGCCTAGAGACCCAGTACTTC. Its translation: CASSLSGTGGLETQYF. Full variable domain (outside the CDR3, taken from reference TRBV11-3 and TRBJ2-5): EAGVVQSPRYKIIEKKQPVAFWCNPISGHNTLYWYLQNLGQGPELLIRYENEEAVDDSQLPKDRFSAERLKGVDSTLKIQPAELGDSAVYLCASSLSGTGGLETQYFGPGTRLLVL.

This clone was detected ten times or more. This sequence joins TRBV5-6 and TRBJ2-1; 10 positions match TRBD1. The CDR3 runs to 17 residues. The junction had 11 bases not matched to a gene; V was cut back by 2 bases and J by 6 bases. The germline gives CDR1 SGHDT, CDR2 YYEEEE. The CDR3, as DNA: TGTGCCAGCAGCTTACCCGGGACAGGGGACATCGGCAATGAGCAGTTCTTC. This translates into CASSLPGTGDIGNEQFF.

This clone showed up just once. This chain links TRBV29-1 with TRBJ2-1, with 8 nucleotides matching TRBD1. Germline CDR1 and CDR2: SQVTM and ANQGSEA. J lost 5 bases, V lost 2 bases, and 11 bases had no gene match. This CDR3 contains 16 residues. CDR3 nucleotides: TGCAGCGTTGAAATGGACAGGGTCGGCGGGGACAATGAGCAGTTCTTC. As protein: CSVEMDRVGGDNEQFF.

The chain couples TRBV28 to TRBJ1-1; D may be TRBD1 (5 bases). V lost 6 bases to trimming and J lost 6 bases, with 20 bases between them. The CDR3 sequence is 15 residues long. The germline V gene encodes CDR1 MDHEN and CDR2 SYDVKM. CDR3 amino acids: CASRTTGARESEAFF. CDR3 nucleotide sequence: TGTGCCAGCAGAACTACTGGGGCTAGAGAGTCTGAAGCTTTCTTT.

This rearrangement joins TRBV7-7 to TRBJ2-1; possible D gene TRBD1, 6 bases. V shed 1 base and J shed 6 bases, with 19 bases lying between them. The V gene's germline CDR1 is SSHAT and CDR2 FNYEAQ (reference sequence). The CDR3 consists of 17 residues. CDR3 in amino acids: CASSLGGRRAPANEQFF. The CDR3 DNA reads TGTGCCAGCAGCTTAGGGGGGCGGCGGGCTCCTGCCAATGAGCAGTTCTTC.

The chain couples TRBV9 to TRBJ2-7; D is possibly TRBD1 (6 bases). V gave up 3 bases and J gave up 5 bases, with 18 bases separating them. Germline V CDR1 and CDR2: SGDLS, YYNGEE. The CDR3 is 15 residues long. CDR3 residues: CASSAWGRGGNEQYF. In nucleotides, the CDR3 is TGTGCCAGCAGCGCATGGGGCAGGGGTGGAAACGAGCAGTACTTC. Full variable domain (remainder filled in from reference TRBV9 and TRBJ2-7): DSGVTQTPKHLITATGQRVTLRCSPRSGDLSVYWYQQSLDQGLQFLIQYYNGEERAKGNILERFSAQQFPDLHSELNLSSLELGDSALYFCASSAWGRGGNEQYFGPGTRLTVT.